The rows below give T cell receptor beta chains drawn from one sample of a study of Graves' ophthalmopathy and Graves' hyperthyroidism. TCRdb analysed the multiplex PCR reads with MiXCR anew, one entry per CDR3 protein. This repertoire shows roughly 230,000 distinct CDR3 sequences, 20% to 25% found once; its top ten account for about 46%. The sequencing input was peripheral blood. Source of these receptors: a woman aged 50 to 60 with Graves' ophthalmopathy. Each CDR3 is given with its conserved first and last residue. D genes are given only for firm matches. Rows give clone size only sometimes, using once, few, many, or a class for an expanded clone.

size	V	J	D	CDR3	DNA
many	TRBV7-7	TRBJ2-7	-	CASSSPERPYEQYF	TGTGCTAGCAGCTCCCCGGAGCGCCCCTACGAGCAGTACTTC
many	TRBV12-3/TRBV12-4	TRBJ2-7	TRBD1	CASSSQGAEQYF	TGTGCCAGCAGTTCTCAGGGGGCCGAGCAGTACTTC
-	TRBV29-1	TRBJ2-7	-	CSVSGQRDEQYF	TGCAGCGTTTCTGGACAGAGGGACGAGCAGTACTTC
many	TRBV19	TRBJ2-4	TRBD1	CASSQGQVAKNIQYF	TGTGCCAGTAGTCAAGGACAGGTAGCCAAAAACATTCAGTACTTC
many	TRBV6-2/TRBV6-3	TRBJ1-1	-	CASSYWEGNTEAFF	TGTGCCAGCAGTTACTGGGAAGGGAACACTGAAGCTTTCTTT
many	TRBV12-3/TRBV12-4	TRBJ2-5	TRBD2	CASSHLAGGQETQYF	TGTGCCAGCAGTCACCTAGCGGGAGGTCAAGAGACCCAGTACTTC
many	TRBV6-1	TRBJ1-1	-	CASSETHQNTEAFF	TGTGCCAGCAGTGAAACCCATCAGAACACTGAAGCTTTCTTT
few	TRBV11-2	TRBJ2-2	TRBD2	CASSPPPSGRLLTGELFF	TGTGCCAGCAGCCCCCCCCCTAGCGGGCGCCTTCTTACCGGGGAGCTGTTTTTT
-	TRBV7-3	TRBJ2-7	-	CASSLQAGVNYEQYF	TGTGCCAGCAGCTTGCAGGCAGGGGTTAACTACGAGCAGTACTTC
few	TRBV5-1	TRBJ2-1	-	CASSLDRVGGEQFF	TGCGCCAGCAGCTTGGACAGGGTTGGGGGTGAGCAGTTCTTC
few	TRBV29-1	TRBJ2-5	-	CSVPGPETQYF	TGCAGCGTGCCGGGGCCGGAGACCCAGTACTTC
few	TRBV5-1	TRBJ1-1	-	CASSLDGQRSRMNTEAFF	TGCGCCAGCAGCTTGGACGGACAGAGGAGTCGGATGAACACTGAGGCTTTCTTT
-	TRBV28	TRBJ1-1	TRBD1	CASRSEGANTEAFF	TGTGCCAGCAGATCCGAGGGGGCGAACACTGAAGCTTTCTTT
many	TRBV18	TRBJ2-7	-	CASSPYSYEQYF	TGTGCCAGCTCACCATACTCCTACGAGCAGTACTTC
many	TRBV20-1	TRBJ2-5	-	CSALARDFKRETQYF	TGCAGTGCTCTTGCCCGGGACTTTAAACGAGAGACCCAGTACTTC
many	TRBV28	TRBJ1-1	-	CAIAPPRGNTEAFF	TGTGCCATCGCCCCCCCCCGGGGGAACACTGAAGCTTTCTTT
-	TRBV10-3	TRBJ2-7	TRBD1	CAIRQDRGSEQYF	TGTGCCATCAGACAAGACAGGGGGAGTGAGCAGTACTTC
-	TRBV27	TRBJ1-5	-	CASSAQPGKVGQPQHF	TGTGCCAGCAGTGCCCAACCAGGGAAAGTAGGTCAGCCCCAGCATTTT
many	TRBV20-1	TRBJ1-1	-	CSAPWGTEAFF	TGCAGTGCCCCGTGGGGGACTGAAGCTTTCTTT
-	TRBV24-1	TRBJ1-5	TRBD1	CATSDTGTGGPLGNQPQHF	TGTGCCACCAGTGACACCGGGACAGGGGGCCCTCTTGGCAATCAGCCCCAGCATTTT
-	TRBV28	TRBJ2-5	-	CASSSAGQSRETQYF	TGTGCCAGCAGCTCTGCAGGACAGAGTCGGGAGACCCAGTACTTC
many	TRBV20-1	TRBJ1-2	-	CSARDPSKRYYGYTF	TGCAGTGCTAGAGATCCTTCTAAACGGTACTATGGCTACACCTTC
many	TRBV5-1	TRBJ2-7	-	CASSLAGTDTYEQYF	TGCGCCAGCAGCTTGGCCGGGACGGATACCTACGAGCAGTACTTC
few	TRBV6-2/TRBV6-3	TRBJ2-7	TRBD1	CASSTPPDRGSYEQYF	TGTGCCAGCAGTACCCCCCCTGACAGGGGATCCTACGAGCAGTACTTC
many	TRBV12-5	TRBJ2-5	-	CASGLGGVETQYF	TGTGCTAGTGGTTTAGGGGGAGTAGAGACCCAGTACTTC
many	TRBV12-3/TRBV12-4	TRBJ1-1	-	CASSLGQPQQAFF	TGTGCCAGCAGTTTAGGGCAGCCACAACAAGCTTTCTTT
many	TRBV20-1	TRBJ1-5	TRBD1	CSARGAGGNQPQHF	TGCAGTGCTAGAGGGGCAGGGGGGAATCAGCCCCAGCATTTT
many	TRBV30	TRBJ1-2	-	CAWKRLPPNYGYTF	TGTGCCTGGAAGAGATTACCTCCTAACTATGGCTACACCTTC
many	TRBV7-7	TRBJ2-5	-	CASSFPAQETQYF	TGTGCTAGCAGCTTCCCCGCGCAAGAGACCCAGTACTTC
few	TRBV12-3/TRBV12-4	TRBJ2-2	-	CASRAGGSTGELFF	TGTGCCAGCAGAGCCGGGGGATCAACCGGGGAGCTGTTTTTT
many	TRBV2	TRBJ1-5	-	CASSEDRAVGNQPQHF	TGTGCCAGCAGTGAAGACAGGGCCGTCGGTAATCAGCCCCAGCATTTT
-	TRBV5-1	TRBJ2-5	-	CASSWGPEGGPSETQYF	TGCGCCAGCAGCTGGGGGCCTGAGGGGGGGCCCTCAGAGACCCAGTACTTC
-	TRBV2	TRBJ2-2	TRBD2	CASNAGEGTGELFF	TGTGCCAGCAACGCGGGGGAGGGGACCGGGGAGCTGTTTTTT